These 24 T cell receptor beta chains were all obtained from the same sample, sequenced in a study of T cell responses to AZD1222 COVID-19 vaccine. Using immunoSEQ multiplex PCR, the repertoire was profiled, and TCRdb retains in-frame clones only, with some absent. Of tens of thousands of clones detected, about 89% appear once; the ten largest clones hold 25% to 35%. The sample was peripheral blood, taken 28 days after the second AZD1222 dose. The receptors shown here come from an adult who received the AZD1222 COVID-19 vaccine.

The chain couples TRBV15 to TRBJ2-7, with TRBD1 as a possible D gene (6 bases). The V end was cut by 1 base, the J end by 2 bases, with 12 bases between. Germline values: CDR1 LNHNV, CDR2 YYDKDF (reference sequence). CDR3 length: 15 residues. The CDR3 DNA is TGTGCCACCAGCAGAGCCGGCCAGGGGACCTACGAGCAGTACTTC. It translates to CATSRAGQGTYEQYF.

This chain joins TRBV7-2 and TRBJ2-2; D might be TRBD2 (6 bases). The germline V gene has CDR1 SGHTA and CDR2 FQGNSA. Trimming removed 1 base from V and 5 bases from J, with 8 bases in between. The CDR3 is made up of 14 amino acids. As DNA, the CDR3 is TGTGCCAGCAGCTTAGTCCGGGAGACCGGGGAGCTGTTTTTT. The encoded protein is CASSLVRETGELFF.

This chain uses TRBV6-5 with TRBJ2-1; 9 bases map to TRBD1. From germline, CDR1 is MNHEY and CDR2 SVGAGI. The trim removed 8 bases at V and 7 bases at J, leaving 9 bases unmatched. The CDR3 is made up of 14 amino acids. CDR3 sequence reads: CASGGQGFKNEQFF. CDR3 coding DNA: TGTGCCAGCGGAGGACAGGGGTTTAAGAATGAGCAGTTCTTC.

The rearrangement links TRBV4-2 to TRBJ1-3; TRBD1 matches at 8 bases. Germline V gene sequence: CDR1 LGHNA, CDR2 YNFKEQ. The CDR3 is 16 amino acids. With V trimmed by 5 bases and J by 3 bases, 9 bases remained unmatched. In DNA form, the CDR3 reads TGTGCCAGCAGCTACGCTTGGGACAGGAATGGAAACACCATATATTTT. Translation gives CASSYAWDRNGNTIYF.

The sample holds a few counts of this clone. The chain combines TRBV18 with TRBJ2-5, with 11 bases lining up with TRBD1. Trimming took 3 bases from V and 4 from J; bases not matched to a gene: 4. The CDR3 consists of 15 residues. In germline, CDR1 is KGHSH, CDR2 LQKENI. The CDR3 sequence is CASSPLDRGPETQYF. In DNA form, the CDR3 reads TGTGCCAGCTCACCGTTGGACAGGGGGCCAGAGACCCAGTACTTC. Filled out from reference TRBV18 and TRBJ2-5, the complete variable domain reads NAGVMQNPRHLVRRRGQEARLRCSPMKGHSHVYWYRQLPEEGLKFMVYLQKENIIDESGMPKERFSAEFPKEGPSILRIQQVVRGDSAAYFCASSPLDRGPETQYFGPGTRLLVL.

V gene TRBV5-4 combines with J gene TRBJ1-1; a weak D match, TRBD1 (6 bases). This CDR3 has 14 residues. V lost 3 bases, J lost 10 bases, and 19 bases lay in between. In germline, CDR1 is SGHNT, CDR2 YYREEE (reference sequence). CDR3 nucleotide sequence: TGTGCCAGCAGCTCGCCAGGGGAGCTCAGGGGAGCTTTCTTT. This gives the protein CASSSPGELRGAFF.

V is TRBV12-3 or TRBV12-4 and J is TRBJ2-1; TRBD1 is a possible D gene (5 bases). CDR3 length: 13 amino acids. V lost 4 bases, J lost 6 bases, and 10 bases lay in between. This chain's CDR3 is CASSSQVVNEQFF. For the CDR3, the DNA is TGTGCCAGCAGTTCACAGGTCGTCAATGAGCAGTTCTTC.

The CDR3 region is CASSQDLRSGIRNIQYF. Written as DNA, the CDR3 is TGCGCCAGCAGCCAAGACCTTCGGAGCGGGATAAGAAACATTCAGTACTTC. J is TRBJ2-4 and V is TRBV4-1, with 7 bases aligning to TRBD2. The length of the CDR3 is 17 residues. CDR1 and CDR2 (germline): MGHRA, YSYEKL. Trimming cost V 0 bases and J 6 bases; bases outside gene matches: 11.

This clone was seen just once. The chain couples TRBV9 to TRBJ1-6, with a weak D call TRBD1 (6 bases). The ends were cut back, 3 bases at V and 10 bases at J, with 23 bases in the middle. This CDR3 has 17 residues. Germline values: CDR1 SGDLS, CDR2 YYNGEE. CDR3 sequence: CASSAVGGPVKGSPLHF. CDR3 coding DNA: TGTGCCAGCAGCGCAGTGGGGGGCCCCGTAAAAGGATCACCCCTCCACTTT. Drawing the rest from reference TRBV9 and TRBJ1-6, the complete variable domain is DSGVTQTPKHLITATGQRVTLRCSPRSGDLSVYWYQQSLDQGLQFLIQYYNGEERAKGNILERFSAQQFPDLHSELNLSSLELGDSALYFCASSAVGGPVKGSPLHFGNGTRLTVT.

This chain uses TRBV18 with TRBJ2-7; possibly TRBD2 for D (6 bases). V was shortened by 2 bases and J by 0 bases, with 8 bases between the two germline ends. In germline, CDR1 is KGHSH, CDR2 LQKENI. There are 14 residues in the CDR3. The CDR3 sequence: CASSPGGISYEQYF. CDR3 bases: TGTGCCAGCTCACCAGGAGGGATCTCCTACGAGCAGTACTTC.

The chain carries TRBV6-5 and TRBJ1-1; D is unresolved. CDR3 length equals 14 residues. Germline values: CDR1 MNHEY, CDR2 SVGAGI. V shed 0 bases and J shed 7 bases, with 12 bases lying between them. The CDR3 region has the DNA TGTGCCAGCAGTTACTCCCCCCGGTCCCGTGAAGCTTTCTTT. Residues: CASSYSPRSREAFF.

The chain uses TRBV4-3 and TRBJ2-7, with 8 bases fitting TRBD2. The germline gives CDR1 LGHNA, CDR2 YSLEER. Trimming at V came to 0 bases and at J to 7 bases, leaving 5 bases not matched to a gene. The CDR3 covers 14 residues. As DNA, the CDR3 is TGCGCCAGCAGCCAAGACGCTAGCGGGCGGGAGCAGTACTTC. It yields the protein CASSQDASGREQYF.

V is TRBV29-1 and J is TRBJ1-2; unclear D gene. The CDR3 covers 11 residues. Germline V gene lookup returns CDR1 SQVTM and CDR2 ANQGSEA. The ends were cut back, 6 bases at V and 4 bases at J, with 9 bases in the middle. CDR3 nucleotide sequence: TGCAGCGTCGCATGGTCCTATGGCTACACCTTC. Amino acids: CSVAWSYGYTF.

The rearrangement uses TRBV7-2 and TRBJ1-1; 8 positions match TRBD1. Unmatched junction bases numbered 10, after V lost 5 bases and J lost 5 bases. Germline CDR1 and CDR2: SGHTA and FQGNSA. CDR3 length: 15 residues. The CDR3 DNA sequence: TGTGCCAGCAGCCACCCCCACAGGGGGGGTACTGAAGCTTTCTTT. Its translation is CASSHPHRGGTEAFF.

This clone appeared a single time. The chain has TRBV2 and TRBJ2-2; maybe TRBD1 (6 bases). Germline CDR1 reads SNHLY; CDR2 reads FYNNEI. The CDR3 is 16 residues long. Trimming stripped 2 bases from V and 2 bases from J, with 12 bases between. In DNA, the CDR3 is TGTGCCAGCAGTGAATTGGGGGCATTCAACACCGGGGAGCTGTTTTTT. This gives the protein CASSELGAFNTGELFF.

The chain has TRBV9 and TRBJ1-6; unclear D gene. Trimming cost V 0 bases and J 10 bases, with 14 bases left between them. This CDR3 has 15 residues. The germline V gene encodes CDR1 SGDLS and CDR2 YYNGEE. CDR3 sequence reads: CASSVEGGEGSPLHF. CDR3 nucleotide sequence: TGTGCCAGCAGCGTAGAAGGCGGAGAAGGGTCACCCCTCCACTTT. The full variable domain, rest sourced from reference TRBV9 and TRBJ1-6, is DSGVTQTPKHLITATGQRVTLRCSPRSGDLSVYWYQQSLDQGLQFLIQYYNGEERAKGNILERFSAQQFPDLHSELNLSSLELGDSALYFCASSVEGGEGSPLHFGNGTRLTVT.

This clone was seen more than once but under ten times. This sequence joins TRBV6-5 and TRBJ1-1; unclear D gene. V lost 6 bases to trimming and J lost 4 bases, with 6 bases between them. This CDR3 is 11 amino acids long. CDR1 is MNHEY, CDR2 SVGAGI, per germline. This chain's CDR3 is CASRTPTEAFF. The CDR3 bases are TGTGCCAGCAGAACCCCCACTGAAGCTTTCTTT.

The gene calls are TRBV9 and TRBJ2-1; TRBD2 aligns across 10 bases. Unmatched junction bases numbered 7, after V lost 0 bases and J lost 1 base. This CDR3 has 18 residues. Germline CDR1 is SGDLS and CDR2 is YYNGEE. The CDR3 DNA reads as TGTGCCAGCAGCGTAGGTCTAGCGGGAGTGCGGTCCTACAATGAGCAGTTCTTC. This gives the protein CASSVGLAGVRSYNEQFF. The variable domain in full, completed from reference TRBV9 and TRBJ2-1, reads DSGVTQTPKHLITATGQRVTLRCSPRSGDLSVYWYQQSLDQGLQFLIQYYNGEERAKGNILERFSAQQFPDLHSELNLSSLELGDSALYFCASSVGLAGVRSYNEQFFGPGTRLTVL.

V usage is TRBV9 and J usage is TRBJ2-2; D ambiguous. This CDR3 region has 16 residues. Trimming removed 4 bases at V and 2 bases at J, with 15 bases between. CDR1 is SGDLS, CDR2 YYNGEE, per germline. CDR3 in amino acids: CASSYGHGINTGELFF. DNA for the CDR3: TGTGCCAGCAGCTACGGGCACGGTATTAACACCGGGGAGCTGTTTTTT.

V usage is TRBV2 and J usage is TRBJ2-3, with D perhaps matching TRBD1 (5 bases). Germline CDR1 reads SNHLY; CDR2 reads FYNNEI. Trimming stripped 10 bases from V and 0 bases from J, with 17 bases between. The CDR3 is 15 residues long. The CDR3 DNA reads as TGTGCCACCCCTGGGGCCAGGGCTAGCACAGATACGCAGTATTTT. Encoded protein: CATPGARASTDTQYF.

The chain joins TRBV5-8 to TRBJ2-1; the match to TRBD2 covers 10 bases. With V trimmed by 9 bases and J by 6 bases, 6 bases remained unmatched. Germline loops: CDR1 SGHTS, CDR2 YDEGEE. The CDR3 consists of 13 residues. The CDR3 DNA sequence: TGTGCCACACCGATAGCGGGGGGCAATGAGCAGTTCTTC. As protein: CATPIAGGNEQFF.

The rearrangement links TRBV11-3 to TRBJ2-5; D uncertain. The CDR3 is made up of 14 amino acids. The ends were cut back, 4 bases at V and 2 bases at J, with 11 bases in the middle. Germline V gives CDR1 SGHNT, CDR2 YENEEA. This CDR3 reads CASSSNELQETQYF. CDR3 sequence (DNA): TGTGCCAGCAGCTCTAACGAGCTACAAGAGACCCAGTACTTC. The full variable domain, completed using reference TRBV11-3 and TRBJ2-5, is EAGVVQSPRYKIIEKKQPVAFWCNPISGHNTLYWYLQNLGQGPELLIRYENEEAVDDSQLPKDRFSAERLKGVDSTLKIQPAELGDSAVYLCASSSNELQETQYFGPGTRLLVL.

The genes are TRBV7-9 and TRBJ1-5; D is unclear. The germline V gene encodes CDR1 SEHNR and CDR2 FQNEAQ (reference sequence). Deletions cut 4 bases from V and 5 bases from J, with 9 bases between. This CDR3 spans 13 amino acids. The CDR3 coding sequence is TGTGCCAGCAGCTCAAACAAGGATCAGCCCCAGCATTTT. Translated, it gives CASSSNKDQPQHF.

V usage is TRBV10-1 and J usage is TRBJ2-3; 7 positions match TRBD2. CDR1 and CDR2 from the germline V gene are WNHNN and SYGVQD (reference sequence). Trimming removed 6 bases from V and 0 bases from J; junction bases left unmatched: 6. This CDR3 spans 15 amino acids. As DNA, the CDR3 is TGCGCCAGCAGCCGGACTAGGCTTAGCACAGATACGCAGTATTTT. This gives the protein CASSRTRLSTDTQYF.